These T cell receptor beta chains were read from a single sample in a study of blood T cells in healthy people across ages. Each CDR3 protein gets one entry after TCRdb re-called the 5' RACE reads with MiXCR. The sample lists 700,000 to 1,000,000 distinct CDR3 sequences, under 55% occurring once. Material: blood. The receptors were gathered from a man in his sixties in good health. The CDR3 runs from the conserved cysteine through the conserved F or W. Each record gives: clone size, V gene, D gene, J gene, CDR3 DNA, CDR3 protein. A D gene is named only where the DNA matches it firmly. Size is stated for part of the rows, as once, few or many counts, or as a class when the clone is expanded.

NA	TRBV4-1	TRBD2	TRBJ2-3	TGCGCCAGCAGCCAAGACACGGGGGGGCCTACGGTGGATACGCAGTATTTT	CASSQDTGGPTVDTQYF
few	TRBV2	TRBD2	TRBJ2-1	TGTGCCAGCAGACTAGCGGGGAATTACAATGAGCAGTTCTTC	CASRLAGNYNEQFF
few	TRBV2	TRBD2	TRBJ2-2	TGTGCCAGCAGTGAAAAGCCAATTTCTAGCGGTCTGTGGGAGCTGTTTTTT	CASSEKPISSGLWELFF
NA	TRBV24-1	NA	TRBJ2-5	TGTGCCACCAGTGATTACAGTGGGGGGTTTCAAGAGACCCAGTACTTC	CATSDYSGGFQETQYF
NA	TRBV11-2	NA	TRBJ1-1	TGTGCCAGCAGCCACGTTGGGGGCAGGGTGAACACTGAAGCTTTCTTT	CASSHVGGRVNTEAFF
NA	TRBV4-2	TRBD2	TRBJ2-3	TGTGCCAGCAGCCAAGTGTCGGCGGGGGGCACAGATACGCAGTATTTT	CASSQVSAGGTDTQYF
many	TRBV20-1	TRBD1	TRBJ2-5	TGCAGTGCTCGGACAGGGCAAGAGACCCAGTACTTC	CSARTGQETQYF
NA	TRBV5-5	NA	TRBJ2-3	TGTGCCAGCAGCCGCCTTGCAGGGGCAGTGGATACGCAGTATTTT	CASSRLAGAVDTQYF
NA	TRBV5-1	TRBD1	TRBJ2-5	TGCGCCAGCAGCTTGGGACAGGGGTGGAAGACCCAGTACTTC	CASSLGQGWKTQYF
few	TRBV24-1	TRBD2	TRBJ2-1	TGTGCCACCAGCCCCACTAGCGGGGCGTCCTACAATGAGCAGTTCTTC	CATSPTSGASYNEQFF
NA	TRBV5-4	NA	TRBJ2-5	TGTGCCAGCAGCTTGGGGCACGTTGAAGAGACCCAGTACTTC	CASSLGHVEETQYF
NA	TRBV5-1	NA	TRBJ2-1	TGCGCCAGCAGCTTGGAGCCAGGGTTAAGCAATGAGCAGTTCTTC	CASSLEPGLSNEQFF
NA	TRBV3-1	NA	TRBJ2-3	TGTACCAGCAGCCACGGGGGTTACACAGATACGCAGTATTTT	CTSSHGGYTDTQYF
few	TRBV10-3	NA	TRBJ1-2	TGTGCCATCCGGGCTGTCAGCGGCTATGGCTACACCTTC	CAIRAVSGYGYTF